These 25 T cell receptor beta chains share one sample of origin, sequenced in a study of post-analysis software for immune sequencing data. Study results and limitations: In patients, TRBV5-6, TRBV5-1 and TRBV20-1 belonged to 4 or 5 TRBV segments found more frequently than in controls.

Unique molecular identifiers featured in each of the TCR beta cDNA libraries. TCRdb redid the calling of the PCR reads with MiXCR, one entry per CDR3 protein. The data show about 570,000 distinct CDR3 sequences, roughly 34% seen once. These TCRs are of unknown antigen specificity. The specimen was blood. The source is a girl aged 2-17 years with multiple sclerosis.

The chain is built from TRBV4-2 and TRBJ1-5; D gene uncertain. CDR1 and CDR2 from the germline V gene are LGHNA and YNFKEQ. CDR3 length equals 13 residues. Trimming pared 3 bases from V and 5 bases from J, leaving 8 bases between. CDR3 loop: CASSQNTDQPQHF. The CDR3, as DNA: TGTGCCAGCAGCCAGAATACAGATCAGCCCCAGCATTTT.

The chain couples TRBV2 to TRBJ1-1; no firm D call. This CDR3 contains 13 residues. Germline-derived CDR1 and CDR2 are SNHLY and FYNNEI. V was pared by 7 bases and J by 1 base, with 10 bases between. CDR3 sequence: CASKEMGNTEAFF. The CDR3 DNA is TGTGCCAGCAAGGAAATGGGGAACACTGAAGCTTTCTTT.

The chain joins TRBV7-3 to TRBJ2-1; 8 positions match TRBD1. The CDR3 sequence is 15 residues long. The trim removed 2 bases at V and 9 bases at J, leaving 9 bases unmatched. CDR1 and CDR2 from the germline V gene are SGHTA and FQGTGA. The CDR3: CASSLDRTGTAEQFF. DNA for the CDR3: TGTGCCAGCAGCTTAGATAGGACAGGGACGGCTGAGCAGTTCTTC. The variable domain in full, with the rest retrieved from reference TRBV7-3 and TRBJ2-1, is GAGVSQTPSNKVTEKGKYVELRCDPISGHTALYWYRQSLGQGPEFLIYFQGTGAADDSGLPNDRFFAVRPEGSVSTLKIQRTERGDSAVYLCASSLDRTGTAEQFFGPGTRLTVL.

This sequence joins TRBV6-1 and TRBJ2-7; 7 nucleotides match TRBD2. The last part of the DNA fits TRBJ2-5 better; the J call may be wrong. CDR3 size: 14 residues. CDR1 and CDR2 from the germline V gene are MNHNS and SASEGT. The CDR3 nucleotides are TGTGCCAGCAGTGAGACTAGCCCCGGTCAGACCCAGTACTTC. It is translated as CASSETSPGQTQYF.

V and J are TRBV7-2 and TRBJ1-4, with 7 bases that match TRBD1. The CDR3 is made up of 13 amino acids. With 4 bases clipped from V and 8 bases from J, the junction kept 4 bases outside the gene matches. CDR1 is SGHTA and CDR2 is FQGNSA in the germline V gene. DNA of the CDR3: TGTGCCAGCAGCTCCGACAGGGAGGAAAAACTGTTTTTT. This translates into CASSSDREEKLFF.

A few counts support this clonotype. This chain uses TRBV20-1 with TRBJ2-1; possibly TRBD1 for D (6 bases). V gave up 6 bases and J gave up 4 bases, with 16 bases separating them. This CDR3 has 14 residues. Germline lookup yields CDR1 DFQATT and CDR2 SNEGSKA (reference sequence). The CDR3 coding sequence is TGCAGTGCCGAGGACAGAAGCCTTTACAATGAGCAGTTCTTC. Its translation is CSAEDRSLYNEQFF.

The chain recombines TRBV12-3 or TRBV12-4 with TRBJ1-5; 11 bases are a match to TRBD1. The V segment lost 7 bases and the J segment 3 bases; nucleotides outside the gene matches: 8. CDR3 length equals 16 residues. The CDR3: CASKPSGQGDNQPQHF. The DNA of the CDR3 is TGTGCCAGCAAACCGTCGGGACAGGGGGACAATCAGCCCCAGCATTTT.

In this sample, this clonotype turned up a few times. The chain combines TRBV6-5 with TRBJ2-7, with TRBD2 matching 7 bases. Germline V lookup: CDR1 MNHEY, CDR2 SVGAGI. The length of the CDR3 is 15 residues. After removal of 6 bases from V and 3 bases from J, the junction contained 11 bases not matched to a gene. CDR3 DNA sequence: TGTGCCAGCAGCCGCGGTGTTGCGGGGGACTACGAGCAGTACTTC. It is translated as CASSRGVAGDYEQYF.

The rearrangement uses TRBV3-1 and TRBJ2-1; 7 bases line up with TRBD2. The CDR3 has 13 residues. V was clipped by 0 bases and J by 10 bases; unmatched bases: 3. The V gene's germline CDR1 is LGHDT and CDR2 YNNKEL (reference sequence). The DNA of the CDR3 is TGTGCCAGCAGCCAAGACCCCGGGAGGGAGCAGTTCTTC. It specifies CASSQDPGREQFF.

V and J are TRBV5-1 and TRBJ1-5, with 8 positions matching TRBD1. J was trimmed by 4 bases and V by 7 bases; bases with no gene match: 7. The length of the CDR3 is 14 residues. The V gene's germline CDR1 is SGHRS and CDR2 YFSETQ. CDR3 nucleotide sequence: TGCGCCAGCGGAATACAGGGGGAGAATCAGCCCCAGCATTTT. It is translated as CASGIQGENQPQHF.

Of note for this clonotype: A read error is possible here, since a much larger clone lies one base away. V and J are TRBV5-6 and TRBJ2-1; no clear D. Germline CDR1 is SGHDT and CDR2 is YYEEEE. The CDR3 totals 11 residues. Trimming left V 7 bases short and J 6 bases short, with 8 bases between. The CDR3 region is CASGTSNEQFF. The CDR3 DNA follows: TGTGCCAGCGGAACAAGCAATGAGCAGTTCTTC.

This clonotype was recorded at least ten times. One end of the junction varies from germline; a read error may be responsible. The genes are TRBV5-1 and TRBJ2-3; D is ambiguous. CDR3 length: 11 residues. The germline V gene has CDR1 SGHRS and CDR2 YFSETQ. The CDR3 loop reads CASRATDTQYF. The CDR3 DNA reads as TGTGCCAGCCGTGCGACAGATACGCAGTATTTT.

This clonotype appeared many times. The gene calls are TRBV4-2 and TRBJ2-2; 9 bases fit TRBD2. The CDR3 consists of 18 residues. Per the germline V gene, CDR1 is LGHNA and CDR2 is YNFKEQ. With V trimmed by 3 bases and J by 2 bases, 10 bases remained unmatched. Here the CDR3 reads CASSHRGSGGLNTGELFF. CDR3 DNA sequence: TGTGCCAGCAGCCACCGGGGTAGCGGGGGCCTCAACACCGGGGAGCTGTTTTTT.

This clonotype was found a few times. The V and J genes are TRBV6-6 and TRBJ2-5; no reliable D call. The CDR3 totals 15 residues. In germline, CDR1 is MNHNY, CDR2 SVGAGI (reference sequence). V dropped 5 bases and J dropped 1 base, with 14 bases sitting between them. Written as DNA, the CDR3 is TGTGCCAGCAGTCGTCCTGTGGCCTTCCAAGAGACCCAGTACTTC. It is translated as CASSRPVAFQETQYF.

This clonotype was seen more than once but under ten times. The rearrangement joins TRBV20-1 to TRBJ1-1; 7 bases line up with TRBD1. J lost 0 bases, V lost 6 bases, and 13 bases had no gene match. Germline lookup yields CDR1 DFQATT and CDR2 SNEGSKA (reference sequence). The CDR3 runs to 16 residues. CDR3 sequence (DNA): TGCAGTGCCCGAACTTACAGGGGCGCGATGAACACTGAAGCTTTCTTT. Translated, it gives CSARTYRGAMNTEAFF.

This clonotype was observed a handful of times. This chain connects TRBV24-1 to TRBJ2-1; 8 bases align to TRBD1. The CDR3 consists of 16 residues. V lost 3 bases and J lost 7; bases outside the gene matches: 10. Germline V CDR1 and CDR2: KGHDR, SFDVKD. CDR3: CATSDPDRGARNEQFF. For the CDR3, the DNA is TGTGCCACCAGTGATCCCGACAGGGGCGCCCGTAATGAGCAGTTCTTC.

This sequence joins TRBV9 and TRBJ1-1, with 8 bases lining up with TRBD1. Germline V lookup: CDR1 SGDLS, CDR2 YYNGEE. The CDR3 extends over 15 amino acids. Trimming cost V 3 bases and J 3 bases; bases outside gene matches: 7. The CDR3 nucleotides read TGTGCCAGCAGCGCGGACAGGGCGGGGTACACTGAAGCTTTCTTT. Protein: CASSADRAGYTEAFF.

The CDR3, as DNA: TGTGCCAGCAGTTTCGGGGGGGGACAGGGGAAAAACATTCAGTACTTC. It yields the protein CASSFGGGQGKNIQYF. The rearrangement uses TRBV12-3 or TRBV12-4 and TRBJ2-4; 10 nucleotides agree with TRBD1. After removal of 3 bases from V and 4 bases from J, the junction contained 6 bases not matched to a gene. The CDR3 sequence is 16 residues long.

The table lists this clonotype with a few counts. The chain is built from TRBV7-3 and TRBJ2-1; D unclear. The length of the CDR3 is 12 residues. Trimming cost V 5 bases and J 10 bases, with 12 bases left between them. In germline, CDR1 is SGHTA, CDR2 FQGTGA. The CDR3 DNA follows: TGTGCCAGCAGCGATTCGGGCGGCGAGCAGTTCTTC. As protein: CASSDSGGEQFF.

This clonotype was observed a few times. V usage is TRBV24-1 and J usage is TRBJ1-2, with a tentative D call TRBD1 (6 bases). In germline, CDR1 is KGHDR, CDR2 SFDVKD. Trimming stripped 4 bases from V and 4 bases from J, with 12 bases between. The CDR3 contains 14 residues. The CDR3 loop reads CATSDPPDSYGYTF. DNA for the CDR3: TGTGCCACCAGTGACCCCCCGGACAGCTATGGCTACACCTTC.

The V gene is TRBV5-8, the J gene TRBJ1-5; 7 nucleotides agree with TRBD1. V trimming: 0 bases; J trimming: 3 bases; junction bases outside the gene matches: 3. CDR3 length: 15 residues. Germline V gives CDR1 SGHTS, CDR2 YDEGEE. The CDR3 DNA is TGTGCCAGCAGCTTGGGGGACAGACTCAATCAGCCCCAGCATTTT. This translates into CASSLGDRLNQPQHF.

V usage is TRBV28 and J usage is TRBJ2-4, with D unclear. Germline CDR1 MDHEN, CDR2 SYDVKM. The CDR3 consists of 18 residues. Trimming pared 6 bases from V and 0 bases from J, leaving 21 bases between. The CDR3 DNA reads TGTGCCAGCAGCTACCCTCCGAGAAAAGAAATAGCCAAAAACATTCAGTACTTC. It is translated as CASSYPPRKEIAKNIQYF. Based on the CDR3 plus reference TRBV28 and TRBJ2-4, the full variable domain is DVKVTQSSRYLVKRTGEKVFLECVQDMDHENMFWYRQDPGLGLRLIYFSYDVKMKEKGDIPEGYSVSREKKERFSLILESASTNQTSMYLCASSYPPRKEIAKNIQYFGAGTRLSVL.

This clonotype was detected only a few times. The rearrangement links TRBV7-9 to TRBJ1-4; 8 positions match TRBD1. Trimming at V came to 1 base and at J to 7 bases, leaving 5 bases not matched to a gene. The CDR3 length is 15 residues. The germline V gene encodes CDR1 SEHNR and CDR2 FQNEAQ (reference sequence). In DNA form, the CDR3 reads TGTGCCAGCAGCTTAGGGGACAGGCTTGGTGAAAAACTGTTTTTT. Residues: CASSLGDRLGEKLFF.

This clonotype showed up just a few times. J is TRBJ2-5 and V is TRBV4-2, with a possible D match to TRBD1 (6 bases). Germline V CDR1 and CDR2: LGHNA, YNFKEQ. CDR3 length: 15 residues. V shed 0 bases and J shed 5 bases, with 13 bases lying between them. The CDR3 protein is CASSQELDRVETQYF. In nucleotides, the CDR3 is TGTGCCAGCAGCCAAGAACTGGACAGAGTTGAGACCCAGTACTTC.

The chain employs TRBV3-1 and TRBJ2-5, with D possibly matching TRBD1 (6 bases). V was cut by 2 bases and J by 5 bases, with 6 bases left in between. The germline V gene encodes CDR1 LGHDT and CDR2 YNNKEL (reference sequence). The CDR3 has 12 amino acids. CDR3 sequence: CASSQRGETQYF. The CDR3 DNA follows: TGTGCCAGCAGCCAAAGGGGGGAGACCCAGTACTTC.